The entry that follows covers one TCR beta chain sequence. Original processing methods: From reference gene primer amplification, estimates of nucleated cell counts were derived. This table comes from immunoSEQ multiplex PCR, and its TCRdb copy is limited to in-frame clones, with some not included. V, J and clone size derive from that table, while D and trimming were established from the DNA sequence. In the table there are a few hundred thousand clones, around nine tenths of which are singletons. V shed 2 bases and J 9 bases; nucleotides not matched to a gene: 4. The CDR3 has 15 residues. Germline lookup yields CDR1 MDHEN and CDR2 SYDVKM. This sample is drawn from a study of blood T cell repertoires in COVID-19. Study at large: PBMCs, B-cell-depleted T cells, or T cells were the source of the cDNA or gDNA that made up the material.

Individuals drawn from approximately 22 US areas were roughly 18 to 100 years old. Participant-given clinical history determined each cohort assignment. This chain uses TRBV28 with TRBJ2-1; 13 bases match TRBD2. Specimen: PBMCs or T cells enriched from blood (not recorded which). This TCR was recovered from a woman aged 45-60 years with acute COVID-19. This chain's CDR3 is CASSLRTSGSGEQFF. The CDR3, as DNA: TGTGCCAGCAGTTTACGGACTAGCGGGAGTGGTGAGCAGTTCTTC.